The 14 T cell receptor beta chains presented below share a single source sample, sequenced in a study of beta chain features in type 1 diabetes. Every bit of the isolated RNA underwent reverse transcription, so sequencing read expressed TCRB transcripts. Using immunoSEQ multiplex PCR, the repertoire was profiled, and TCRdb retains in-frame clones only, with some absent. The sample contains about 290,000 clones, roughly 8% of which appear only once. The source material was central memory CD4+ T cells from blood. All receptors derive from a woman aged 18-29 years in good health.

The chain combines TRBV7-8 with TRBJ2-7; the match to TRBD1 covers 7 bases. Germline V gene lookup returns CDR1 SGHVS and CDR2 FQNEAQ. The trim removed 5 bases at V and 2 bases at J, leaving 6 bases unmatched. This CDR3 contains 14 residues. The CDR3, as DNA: TGTGCCAGCAGCCCGACAGGGATCCCCTACGAGCAGTACTTC. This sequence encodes CASSPTGIPYEQYF.

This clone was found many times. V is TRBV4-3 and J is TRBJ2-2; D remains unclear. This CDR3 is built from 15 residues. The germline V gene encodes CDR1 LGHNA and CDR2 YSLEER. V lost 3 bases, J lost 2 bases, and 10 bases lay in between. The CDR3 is CASSQSQTNTGELFF. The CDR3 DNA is TGCGCCAGCAGCCAGTCCCAGACAAACACCGGGGAGCTGTTTTTT.

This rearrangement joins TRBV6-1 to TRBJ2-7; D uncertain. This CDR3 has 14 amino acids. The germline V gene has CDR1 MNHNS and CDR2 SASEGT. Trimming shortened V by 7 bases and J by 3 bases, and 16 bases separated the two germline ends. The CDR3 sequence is CASTLDYSNYEQYF. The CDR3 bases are TGTGCCAGCACCTTGGATTATTCCAACTACGAGCAGTACTTC.

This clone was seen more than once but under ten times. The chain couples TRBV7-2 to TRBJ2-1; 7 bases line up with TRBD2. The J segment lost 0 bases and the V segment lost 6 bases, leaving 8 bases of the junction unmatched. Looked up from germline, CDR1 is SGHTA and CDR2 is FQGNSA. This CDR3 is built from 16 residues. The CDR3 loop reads CASRGIGGSSYNEQFF. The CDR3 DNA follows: TGTGCCAGCAGGGGAATAGGCGGGAGCTCCTACAATGAGCAGTTCTTC.

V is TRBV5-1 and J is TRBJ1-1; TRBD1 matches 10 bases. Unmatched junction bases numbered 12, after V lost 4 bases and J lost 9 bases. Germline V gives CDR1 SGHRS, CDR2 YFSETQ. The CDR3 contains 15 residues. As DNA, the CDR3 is TGCGCCAGCAGCCCTTACGACAGGGGGCTCTCTAAAGCTTTCTTT. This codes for CASSPYDRGLSKAFF.

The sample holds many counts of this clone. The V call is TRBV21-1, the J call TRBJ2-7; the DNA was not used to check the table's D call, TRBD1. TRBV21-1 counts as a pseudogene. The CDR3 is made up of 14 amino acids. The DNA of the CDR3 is TGTGCCAGCAGCAAAGAGCCCCGCCAGGATCGGCGGTACTTC. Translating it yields CASSKEPRQDRRYF.

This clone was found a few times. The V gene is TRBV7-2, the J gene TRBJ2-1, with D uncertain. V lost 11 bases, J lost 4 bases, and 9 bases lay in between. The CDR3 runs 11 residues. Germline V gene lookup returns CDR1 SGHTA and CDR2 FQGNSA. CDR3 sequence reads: CASRAYNEQFF. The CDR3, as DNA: TGTGCCTCCAGAGCTTACAATGAGCAGTTCTTC.

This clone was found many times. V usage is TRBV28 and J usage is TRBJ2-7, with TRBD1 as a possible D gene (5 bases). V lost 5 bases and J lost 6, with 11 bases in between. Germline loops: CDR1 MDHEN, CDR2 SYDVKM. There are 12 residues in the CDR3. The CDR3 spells CASSTQGLEQYV. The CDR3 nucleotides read TGTGCCAGCAGTACCCAGGGCCTCGAGCAGTACGTC.

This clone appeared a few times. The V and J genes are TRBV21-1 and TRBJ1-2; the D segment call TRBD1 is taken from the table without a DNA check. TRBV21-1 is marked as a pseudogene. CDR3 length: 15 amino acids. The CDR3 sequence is CASSKWGQGDYGYTF. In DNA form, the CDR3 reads TGTGCCAGCAGCAAATGGGGACAGGGGGACTATGGCTACACCTTC.

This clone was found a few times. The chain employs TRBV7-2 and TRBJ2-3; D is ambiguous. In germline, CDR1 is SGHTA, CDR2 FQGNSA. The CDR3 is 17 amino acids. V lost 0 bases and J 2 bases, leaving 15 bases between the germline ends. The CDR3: CASSLAARVDLTDTQYF. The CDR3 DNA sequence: TGTGCCAGCAGCTTAGCGGCTAGGGTCGACCTCACAGATACGCAGTATTTT.

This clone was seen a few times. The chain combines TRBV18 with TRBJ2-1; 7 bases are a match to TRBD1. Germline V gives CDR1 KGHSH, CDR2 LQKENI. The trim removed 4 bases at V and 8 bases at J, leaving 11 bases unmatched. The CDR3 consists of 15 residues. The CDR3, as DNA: TGTGCCAGCTCACTAAAACGGGACAGTAATCATGAGCAGTTCTTC. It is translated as CASSLKRDSNHEQFF.

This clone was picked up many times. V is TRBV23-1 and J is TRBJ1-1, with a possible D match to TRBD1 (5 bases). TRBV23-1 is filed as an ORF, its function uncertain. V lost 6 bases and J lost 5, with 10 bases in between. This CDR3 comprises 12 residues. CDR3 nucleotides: TGCGCCAGCAGGGGCAGGGTGACTGAAGCTTTCTTT. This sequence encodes CASRGRVTEAFF.

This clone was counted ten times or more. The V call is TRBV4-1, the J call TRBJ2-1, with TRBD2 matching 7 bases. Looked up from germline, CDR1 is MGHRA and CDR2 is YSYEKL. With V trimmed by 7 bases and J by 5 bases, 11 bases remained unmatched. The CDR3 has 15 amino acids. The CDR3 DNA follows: TGCGCCAGCACCGTAACCGGGCTAGCGGACAATGAGCAGTTCTTC. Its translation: CASTVTGLADNEQFF.

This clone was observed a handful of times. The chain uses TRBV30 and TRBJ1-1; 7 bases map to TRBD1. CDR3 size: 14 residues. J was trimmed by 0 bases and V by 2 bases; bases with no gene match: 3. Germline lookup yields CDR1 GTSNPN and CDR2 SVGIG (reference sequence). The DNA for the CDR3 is TGTGCCTGGAGTACCGGGACAGTGAACACTGAAGCTTTCTTT. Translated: CAWSTGTVNTEAFF.